This T cell receptor beta chain was sequenced during a study of cytomegalovirus exposure and HLA in healthy donors. The study ran its PCR with 60 Vbeta and 13 Jbeta primers. Profiled with immunoSEQ multiplex PCR; TCRdb holds only in-frame clones, not every one. The sample contains 130,000 or so clones, almost 85% of which appear only once. The CDR3 has 14 amino acids. J is TRBJ1-4 and V is TRBV21-1. TRBV21-1 is an annotated pseudogene. The receptor was derived from a young man in good health and CMV-seropositive. Material for sequencing was PBMCs. The CDR3 nucleotides are TGTGCCAGCAGCCAAGGGAGAAAAAATGAAAAACTGTTTTTT. As protein: CASSQGRKNEKLFF.